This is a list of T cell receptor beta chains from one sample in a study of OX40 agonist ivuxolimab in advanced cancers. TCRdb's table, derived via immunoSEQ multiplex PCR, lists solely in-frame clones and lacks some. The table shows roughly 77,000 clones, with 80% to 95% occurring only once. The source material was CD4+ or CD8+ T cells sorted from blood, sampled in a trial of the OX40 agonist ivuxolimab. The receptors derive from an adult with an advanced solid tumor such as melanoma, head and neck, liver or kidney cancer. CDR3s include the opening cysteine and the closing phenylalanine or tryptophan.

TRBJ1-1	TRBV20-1	CSARLETEAFF
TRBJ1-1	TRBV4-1	CASSQSAPKNTEAFF
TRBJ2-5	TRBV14	CASSPAGQYYQETQYF
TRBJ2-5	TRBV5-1	CASSLTQGQETQYF
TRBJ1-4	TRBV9	CASSVEDRPNEKLFF
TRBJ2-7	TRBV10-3	CAIRLTTSDEQYF
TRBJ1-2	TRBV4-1	CASSQDRSIYGYTF
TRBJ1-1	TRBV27	CASSLGTGGFTEAFF
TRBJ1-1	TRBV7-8	CASSPHAGGTEAFF
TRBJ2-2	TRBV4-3	CASSRDDRGANTGELFF